The 26 T cell receptor beta chains given below trace back to one sample, sequenced in a study of blood T cell repertoires in COVID-19. The table came from immunoSEQ multiplex PCR; TCRdb's copy has only in-frame clones and leaves some out. The sample lists about 200,000 clones; roughly nine tenths were seen once. The sequenced material came from peripheral blood. The receptors were gathered from a woman between 65 and 79 years old with acute or convalescent COVID-19.

V gene TRBV6-6 combines with J gene TRBJ1-2; no firm D call. CDR3 length: 12 residues. Germline CDR1 MNHNY, CDR2 SVGAGI (reference sequence). Trimming took off 5 bases at V and 7 bases at J, with 11 bases between the two ends. CDR3 bases: TGTGCCAGCAGTCCCCTTGGGCTTGGCTACACCTTC. This sequence encodes CASSPLGLGYTF.

The chain carries TRBV3-1 (or the pseudogene TRBV3-2) and TRBJ2-3; tentative D call: TRBD2 (6 bases). Germline CDR1 and CDR2: LGHDT and YNNKEL (reference sequence). V was clipped by 1 base and J by 1 base, with 12 bases between them. This CDR3 comprises 16 residues. The CDR3 loop is CASSQGSGVGTDTQYF. CDR3 coding DNA: TGTGCCAGCAGCCAAGGGTCGGGAGTGGGCACAGATACGCAGTATTTT.

The chain uses TRBV2 and TRBJ2-1; D is perhaps TRBD2 (5 bases). The germline V and J ends were trimmed by 8 bases and 0 bases, with 14 bases remaining between them. The V gene's germline CDR1 is SNHLY and CDR2 FYNNEI. The CDR3 is made up of 15 amino acids. Written as DNA, the CDR3 is TGTGCCAGCGCACAACTGGCGGGCTCCTACAATGAGCAGTTCTTC. Translating it yields CASAQLAGSYNEQFF.

V gene TRBV24-1 combines with J gene TRBJ2-3, with 10 bases matching TRBD2. This CDR3 is built from 18 residues. V lost 5 bases, J lost 0 bases, and 10 bases stayed unmatched. Germline V lookup: CDR1 KGHDR, CDR2 SFDVKD. In DNA form, the CDR3 reads TGTGCCACCAGTGGCCCAGCGGGGGGGAGAACTAGCACAGATACGCAGTATTTT. It codes for CATSGPAGGRTSTDTQYF.

The chain has TRBV7-2 and TRBJ2-7; 9 nucleotides match TRBD1. CDR1 and CDR2 (germline): SGHTA, FQGNSA. This CDR3 spans 14 amino acids. V was pared by 3 bases and J by 3 bases, with 3 bases of the junction left unmatched. The CDR3 loop reads CASSFRTGDYEQYF. The CDR3 DNA reads as TGTGCCAGCAGCTTCCGGACAGGGGACTACGAGCAGTACTTC.

V is TRBV24-1 and J is TRBJ1-5; 8 positions agree with TRBD1. Germline loops: CDR1 KGHDR, CDR2 SFDVKD. V dropped 5 bases and J dropped 4; count of bases not matched to a gene: 6. The CDR3 contains 15 residues. CDR3 coding DNA: TGTGCCACCAGTGTAGGCCAGGGGGCTAATCAGCCCCAGCATTTT. Translating it yields CATSVGQGANQPQHF.

This clone was picked up one time. The chain uses TRBV5-1 and TRBJ2-7; TRBD1 is a possible D gene (7 bases). CDR3 length: 15 amino acids. From germline, CDR1 is SGHRS and CDR2 YFSETQ. V lost 6 bases and J 1 base, leaving 17 bases between the germline ends. The CDR3 is CASKEGTVESYEQYF. For the CDR3, the DNA is TGCGCCAGCAAGGAGGGGACAGTGGAGTCCTACGAGCAGTACTTC.

J is TRBJ2-6 and V is TRBV4-2; the D is unclear. Germline CDR1 is LGHNA and CDR2 is YNFKEQ. Trimming cost V 0 bases and J 0 bases, with 6 bases left between them. The CDR3 has 16 residues. The CDR3 protein is CASSQDRSSGANVLTF. DNA for the CDR3: TGTGCCAGCAGCCAAGATAGGAGCTCTGGGGCCAACGTCCTGACTTTC.

The V and J genes are TRBV7-2 and TRBJ1-5, with D perhaps TRBD1 (6 bases). The germline V gene encodes CDR1 SGHTA and CDR2 FQGNSA. The CDR3 runs to 14 residues. The ends were cut back, 5 bases at V and 7 bases at J, with 15 bases in the middle. In DNA, the CDR3 is TGTGCCAGCAGCCCCGGTCCCCAGGGGCAGCCCCAGCATTTT. Translation: CASSPGPQGQPQHF.

The chain joins TRBV2 to TRBJ2-3, with 7 bases aligning to TRBD2. The CDR3 is 13 residues long. The junction had 8 bases not matched to a gene; V was cut back by 8 bases and J by 6 bases. In germline, CDR1 is SNHLY, CDR2 FYNNEI. The CDR3 spells CASLVGGSDTQYF. The DNA of the CDR3 is TGTGCCAGCCTCGTCGGGGGGTCCGATACGCAGTATTTT. Supplemented by reference TRBV2 and TRBJ2-3, the full variable domain reads EPEVTQTPSHQVTQMGQEVILRCVPISNHLYFYWYRQILGQKVEFLVSFYNNEISEKSEIFDDQFSVERPDGSNFTLKIRSTKLEDSAMYFCASLVGGSDTQYFGPGTRLTVL.

V is TRBV5-6 and J is TRBJ1-1; D gene ambiguous. Trimming left V 2 bases short and J 8 bases short, with 19 bases between. CDR1 and CDR2 from the germline V gene are SGHDT and YYEEEE. The CDR3 spans 15 residues. In DNA, the CDR3 is TGTGCCAGCAGCTTTAGATCTTGGACTTCTCTGGAAGCTTTCTTT. Protein: CASSFRSWTSLEAFF.

The rearrangement links TRBV15 to TRBJ1-5; TRBD1 might be the D (5 bases). V lost 1 base and J lost 9, with 10 bases in between. The CDR3 extends over 13 amino acids. Germline-derived CDR1 and CDR2 are LNHNV and YYDKDF (reference sequence). The CDR3 bases are TGTGCCACCAGCAGAGTTGGGGGAGGGCCCCAGCATTTT. Its translation is CATSRVGGGPQHF.

V is TRBV19 and J is TRBJ2-7; tentatively, D is TRBD1 (5 bases). V lost 4 bases, J lost 3 bases, and 10 bases lay in between. This CDR3 has 13 amino acids. Germline V gives CDR1 LNHDA, CDR2 SQIVND (reference sequence). This CDR3 is CASSRGDSYEQYF. The CDR3 DNA is TGTGCCAGTAGTAGGGGTGACAGCTACGAGCAGTACTTC.

The chain has TRBV2 and TRBJ1-5; D gene uncertain. V lost 6 bases and J 7 bases, leaving 16 bases between the germline ends. This CDR3 contains 14 residues. The germline V gene encodes CDR1 SNHLY and CDR2 FYNNEI. The DNA for the CDR3 is TGTGCCAGCAGAAACCAGGTTTTTGGACAGCCCCAGCATTTT. As protein: CASRNQVFGQPQHF.

V and J are TRBV5-8 and TRBJ1-5; D is possibly TRBD1 (6 bases). The V and J ends lost 0 bases and 1 base respectively, with 8 bases between them. Germline V lookup: CDR1 SGHTS, CDR2 YDEGEE. The CDR3 runs to 15 residues. This CDR3 is CASSLAGVSNQPQHF. The CDR3 DNA follows: TGTGCCAGCAGCTTGGCAGGGGTGAGCAATCAGCCCCAGCATTTT. The full variable domain, in which reference TRBV5-8 and TRBJ1-5 provide the parts outside the CDR3, is EAGVTQSPTHLIKTRGQQATLRCSPISGHTSVYWYQQALGLGLQFLLWYDEGEERNRGNFPPRFSGRQFPNYSSELNVNALELEDSALYLCASSLAGVSNQPQHFGDGTRLSIL.

This rearrangement joins TRBV5-1 to TRBJ2-3; D gene ambiguous. Per germline, CDR1 SGHRS and CDR2 YFSETQ. The CDR3 consists of 14 residues. Between the trimmed V and J ends, which lost 0 bases and 0 bases, there was a span of 5 bases. CDR3 nucleotide sequence: TGCGCCAGCAGCTTGGTACAAAGCACAGATACGCAGTATTTT. It yields the protein CASSLVQSTDTQYF.

The rearrangement uses TRBV5-6 and TRBJ2-5; TRBD2 matches at 13 bases. This CDR3 region has 15 residues. The germline gives CDR1 SGHDT, CDR2 YYEEEE. The ends lost 0 bases at V and 6 bases at J; junction bases unmatched: 2. Here the CDR3 DNA reads TGTGCCAGCAGCTTGGGACTAGCGGGGGGCAAGACCCAGTACTTC. It codes for CASSLGLAGGKTQYF.

This clone was observed a handful of times. V gene TRBV6-5 combines with J gene TRBJ1-3; D remains unclear. The CDR3 has 13 amino acids. V dropped 6 bases and J dropped 4 bases, with 10 bases sitting between them. The V gene's germline CDR1 is MNHEY and CDR2 SVGAGI. Here the CDR3 DNA reads TGTGCCAGCAGCCTTTCTATCGGAAACACCATATATTTT. Its protein is CASSLSIGNTIYF.

The chain carries TRBV7-2 and TRBJ2-2; maybe TRBD1 (5 bases). Germline V lookup: CDR1 SGHTA, CDR2 FQGNSA. This CDR3 spans 15 amino acids. The V and J ends lost 5 bases and 3 bases respectively, with 13 bases between them. The CDR3 region is CASSKTGADTGELFF. DNA for the CDR3: TGTGCCAGCAGCAAGACTGGGGCGGACACCGGGGAGCTGTTTTTT.

The chain combines TRBV19 with TRBJ1-5, with TRBD1 matching over 8 bases. Per germline, CDR1 LNHDA and CDR2 SQIVND (reference sequence). V was pared by 6 bases and J by 4 bases, with 8 bases of the junction left unmatched. The CDR3 length is 15 residues. DNA of the CDR3: TGTGCCAGTAGGGGGCAGGGGGCTCGAAATCAGCCCCAGCATTTT. Residues: CASRGQGARNQPQHF.

The chain links TRBV5-8 to TRBJ1-1; 7 positions agree with TRBD1. The germline V gene has CDR1 SGHTS and CDR2 YDEGEE. There are 14 residues in the CDR3. Trimming removed 1 base from V and 1 base from J; junction bases left unmatched: 1. The CDR3 coding sequence is TGTGCCAGCAGCTTGAGGACAGGGAACACTGAAGCTTTCTTT. It encodes CASSLRTGNTEAFF.

This sequence joins TRBV4-1 and TRBJ1-2; maybe TRBD1 (6 bases). Looked up from germline, CDR1 is MGHRA and CDR2 is YSYEKL. There are 17 residues in the CDR3. Trimming pared 2 bases from V and 8 bases from J, leaving 24 bases between. Here the CDR3 DNA reads TGCGCCAGCAGCCAAACGGAGACAGGCCCCTTGGGGGGGGGCTACACCTTC. Translated, it gives CASSQTETGPLGGGYTF.

This chain uses TRBV5-6 with TRBJ1-1; D is perhaps TRBD1 (6 bases). V was trimmed by 1 base and J by 7 bases, leaving 14 bases between them. The CDR3 length is 14 residues. The germline CDR1 and CDR2 sequences are SGHDT and YYEEEE. The CDR3 is CASSLPGGRSEAFF. The CDR3 DNA reads as TGTGCCAGCAGCTTGCCGGGGGGCCGGAGTGAAGCTTTCTTT.

This clone has a handful of counts. The V and J genes are TRBV7-9 and TRBJ2-5; D gene ambiguous. V was cut by 6 bases and J by 5 bases, with 19 bases left in between. The CDR3 covers 15 residues. CDR1 SEHNR and CDR2 FQNEAQ come from the germline V gene (reference sequence). CDR3 region: CASRPSGAQSETQYF. In DNA, the CDR3 is TGTGCCAGCAGGCCCTCGGGTGCCCAGAGCGAGACCCAGTACTTC.

The table lists this clone with a count of one. The chain couples TRBV24-1 to TRBJ1-5, with D perhaps matching TRBD1 (5 bases). Trimming took 6 bases from V and 3 from J, leaving 8 bases between them. The CDR3 contains 13 residues. Germline CDR1 reads KGHDR; CDR2 reads SFDVKD. For the CDR3, the DNA is TGTGCCACCAGTACAGGCCTCAATCAGCCCCAGCATTTT. Protein product: CATSTGLNQPQHF.

The chain carries TRBV19 and TRBJ1-5; 9 bases agree with TRBD1. The CDR3 is 20 residues long. Germline lookup yields CDR1 LNHDA and CDR2 SQIVND (reference sequence). V trimming: 5 bases; J trimming: 0 bases; junction bases outside the gene matches: 17. The CDR3 here is CASSGVPGTGRSYSNQPQHF. CDR3 nucleotides: TGTGCCAGTAGTGGTGTTCCCGGGACAGGGAGATCGTATAGCAATCAGCCCCAGCATTTT.